One sample yielded the 2 T cell receptor beta chains listed below, sequenced in a study of blood T cell repertoires in COVID-19. Assay used: immunoSEQ multiplex PCR; TCRdb lists only in-frame clones, some missing. The table shows roughly 130,000 clones, with under 95% occurring only once. The specimen sequenced was peripheral blood. The receptors derive from a man between 50 and 59 years old with active COVID-19.

The genes are TRBV27 and TRBJ2-2; D is perhaps TRBD1 (5 bases). Germline CDR1 and CDR2: MNHEY and SMNVEV (reference sequence). The V and J ends lost 10 bases and 5 bases respectively, with 14 bases between them. The CDR3 is 13 amino acids. The CDR3 loop is CATVQGLTGELFF. CDR3 in DNA: TGTGCCACCGTGCAGGGTTTGACCGGGGAGCTGTTTTTT.

V is TRBV6-6 and J is TRBJ2-2; 7 nucleotides align to TRBD1. Losses at the gene ends were 2 bases for V and 5 bases for J; bases not matched to a gene: 8. This CDR3 spans 16 amino acids. Germline CDR1 is MNHNY and CDR2 is SVGAGI (reference sequence). The CDR3 loop is CASSYPMGRGTGELFF. The CDR3 bases are TGTGCCAGCAGTTACCCCATGGGCAGGGGGACCGGGGAGCTGTTTTTT.